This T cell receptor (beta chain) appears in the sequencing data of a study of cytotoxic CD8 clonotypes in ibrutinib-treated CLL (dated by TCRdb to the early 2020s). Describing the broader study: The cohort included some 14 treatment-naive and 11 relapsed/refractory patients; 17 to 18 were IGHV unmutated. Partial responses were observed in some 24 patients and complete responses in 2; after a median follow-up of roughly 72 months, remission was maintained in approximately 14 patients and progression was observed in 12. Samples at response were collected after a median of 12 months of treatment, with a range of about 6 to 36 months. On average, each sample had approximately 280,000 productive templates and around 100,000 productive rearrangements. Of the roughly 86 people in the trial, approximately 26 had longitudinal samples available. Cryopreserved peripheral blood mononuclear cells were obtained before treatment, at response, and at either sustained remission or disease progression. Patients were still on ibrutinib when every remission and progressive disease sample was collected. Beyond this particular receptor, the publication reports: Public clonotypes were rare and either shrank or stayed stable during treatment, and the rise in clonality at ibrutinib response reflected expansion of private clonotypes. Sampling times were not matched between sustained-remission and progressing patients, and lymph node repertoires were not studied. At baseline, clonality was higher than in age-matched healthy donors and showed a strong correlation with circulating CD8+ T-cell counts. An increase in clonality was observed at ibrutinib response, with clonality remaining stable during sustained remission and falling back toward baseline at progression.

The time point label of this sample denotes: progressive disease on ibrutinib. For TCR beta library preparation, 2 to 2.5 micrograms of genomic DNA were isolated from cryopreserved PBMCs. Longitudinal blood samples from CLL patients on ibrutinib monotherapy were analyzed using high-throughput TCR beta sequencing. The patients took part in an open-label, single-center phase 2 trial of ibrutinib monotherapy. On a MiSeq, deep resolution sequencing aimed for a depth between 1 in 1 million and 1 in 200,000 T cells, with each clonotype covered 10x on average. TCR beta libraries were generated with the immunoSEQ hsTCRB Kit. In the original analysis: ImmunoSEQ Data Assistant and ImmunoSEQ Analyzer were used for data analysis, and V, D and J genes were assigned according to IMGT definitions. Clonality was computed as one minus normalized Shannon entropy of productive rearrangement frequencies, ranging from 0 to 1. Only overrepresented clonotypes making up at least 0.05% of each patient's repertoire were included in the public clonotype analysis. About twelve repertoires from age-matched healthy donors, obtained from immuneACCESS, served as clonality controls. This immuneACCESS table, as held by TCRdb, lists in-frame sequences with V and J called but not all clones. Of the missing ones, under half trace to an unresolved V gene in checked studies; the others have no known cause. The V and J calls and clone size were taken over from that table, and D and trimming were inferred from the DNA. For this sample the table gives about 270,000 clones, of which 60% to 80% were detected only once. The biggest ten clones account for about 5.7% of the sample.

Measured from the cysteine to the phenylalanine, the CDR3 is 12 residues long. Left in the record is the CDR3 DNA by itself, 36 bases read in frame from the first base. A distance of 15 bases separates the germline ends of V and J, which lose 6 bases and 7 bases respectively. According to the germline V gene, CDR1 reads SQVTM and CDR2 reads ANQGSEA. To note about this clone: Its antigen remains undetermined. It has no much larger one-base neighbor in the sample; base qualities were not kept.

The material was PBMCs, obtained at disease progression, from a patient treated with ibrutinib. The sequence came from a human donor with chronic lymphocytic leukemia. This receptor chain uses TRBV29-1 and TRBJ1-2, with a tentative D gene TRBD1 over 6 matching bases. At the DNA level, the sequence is TGCAGCGTCCAGGGGATTCCGGGTGGCTACACCTTC. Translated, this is CSVQGIPGGYTF.